The 14 T cell receptor beta chains below come from one sample, sequenced in a study of shared clonotypes between healthy human individuals. Some clones are missing from TCRdb's copy, which holds only in-frame ones; the method was immunoSEQ multiplex PCR. The sample carries approximately 1,500,000 clones, around 98% recorded once. The sequenced material came from naive CD4+ T cells sorted from blood. As to subset: CD45RA+ positively selected. The receptors come from a man aged 25 to 45 in good health.

Remarks on this clone: The same CDR3 is also encoded by other DNA sequences in this sample. The chain joins TRBV28 to TRBJ1-2, with 12 bases that match TRBD1. Germline CDR1 MDHEN, CDR2 SYDVKM. With V trimmed by 6 bases and J by 3 bases, 5 bases remained unmatched. The CDR3 spans 15 residues. The CDR3 spells CASRPGQGAHYGYTF. The CDR3 coding sequence is TGTGCCAGCAGGCCGGGACAGGGGGCACACTATGGCTACACCTTC.

This clone was detected once. The rearrangement uses TRBV5-6 and TRBJ2-3; TRBD2 aligns across 11 bases. Looked up from germline, CDR1 is SGHDT and CDR2 is YYEEEE. The CDR3 sequence is 14 residues long. With 4 bases clipped from V and 6 bases from J, the junction kept 4 bases outside the gene matches. CDR3 coding DNA: TGTGCCAGCAGCCATAGCGGGAGGGCGGATACGCAGTATTTT. Its protein is CASSHSGRADTQYF. The full variable domain, rest sourced from reference TRBV5-6 and TRBJ2-3, is DAGVTQSPTHLIKTRGQQVTLRCSPKSGHDTVSWYQQALGQGPQFIFQYYEEEERQRGNFPDRFSGHQFPNYSSELNVNALLLGDSALYLCASSHSGRADTQYFGPGTRLTVL.

V and J are TRBV5-6 and TRBJ2-2; TRBD2 aligns across 12 bases. CDR1 SGHDT and CDR2 YYEEEE come from the germline V gene. The V segment lost 2 bases and the J segment 0 bases; nucleotides outside the gene matches: 5. The CDR3 extends over 18 amino acids. CDR3 nucleotides: TGTGCCAGCAGCTTCCTAGCGGGAGGGTACCCGAACACCGGGGAGCTGTTTTTT. Translating it yields CASSFLAGGYPNTGELFF.

In DNA, the CDR3 is TGCGCCAGCAGCTTGGGGTGGCTAGCGGGCCTCAATGAGCAGTTCTTC. Its translation: CASSLGWLAGLNEQFF. J is TRBJ2-1 and V is TRBV5-1; TRBD2 matches 8 bases. The CDR3 sequence is 16 residues long. V shed 0 bases and J 6 bases; nucleotides not matched to a gene: 8. CDR1 is SGHRS and CDR2 is YFSETQ in the germline V gene.

The J gene is TRBJ2-5, the V gene TRBV2; D remains ambiguous. This CDR3 has 12 amino acids. Trimming removed 8 bases from V and 2 bases from J, with 9 bases in between. The germline V gene has CDR1 SNHLY and CDR2 FYNNEI. The DNA for the CDR3 is TGTGCCAGCCTCCAGGTACAAGAGACCCAGTACTTC. It yields the protein CASLQVQETQYF.

V usage is TRBV5-1 and J usage is TRBJ2-2; 9 bases are shared with TRBD2. After removal of 1 base from V and 5 bases from J, the junction contained 12 bases not matched to a gene. The germline V gene has CDR1 SGHRS and CDR2 YFSETQ. The CDR3 has 18 amino acids. This CDR3 reads CASSLPLIAGERTGELFF. DNA for the CDR3: TGCGCCAGCAGCTTGCCCTTAATAGCGGGAGAAAGGACCGGGGAGCTGTTTTTT.

The V call is TRBV9, the J call TRBJ1-2, with 8 nucleotides matching TRBD1. CDR1 SGDLS and CDR2 YYNGEE come from the germline V gene. The CDR3 is made up of 14 amino acids. V dropped 3 bases and J dropped 4; count of bases not matched to a gene: 5. The CDR3 is CASSAPGGGYGYTF. The CDR3 DNA follows: TGTGCCAGCAGCGCACCAGGGGGCGGCTATGGCTACACCTTC.

The rearrangement links TRBV2 to TRBJ2-3; possible D gene TRBD2, 6 bases. The CDR3 runs to 12 residues. Germline V lookup: CDR1 SNHLY, CDR2 FYNNEI. V lost 9 bases to trimming and J lost 2 bases, with 9 bases between them. This CDR3 reads CARGDFTDTQYF. As DNA, the CDR3 is TGTGCCAGGGGGGACTTCACAGATACGCAGTATTTT. Supplemented by reference TRBV2 and TRBJ2-3, the full variable domain reads EPEVTQTPSHQVTQMGQEVILRCVPISNHLYFYWYRQILGQKVEFLVSFYNNEISEKSEIFDDQFSVERPDGSNFTLKIRSTKLEDSAMYFCARGDFTDTQYFGPGTRLTVL.

As regards this clone: The sample holds other DNA sequences that translate to the same CDR3. The chain couples TRBV7-9 to TRBJ2-2, with D hard to call. V gave up 1 base and J gave up 6 bases, with 3 bases separating them. The CDR3 spans 12 residues. CDR1 and CDR2 (germline): SEHNR, FQNEAQ (reference sequence). As DNA, the CDR3 is TGTGCCAGCAGCTTAGGCCCCGGGGAGCTGTTTTTT. It encodes CASSLGPGELFF.

The rearrangement links TRBV4-1 to TRBJ2-3; D remains ambiguous. Deletions cut 2 bases from V and 6 bases from J, with 9 bases between. Germline assignment: CDR1 MGHRA and CDR2 YSYEKL. The CDR3 is 13 residues long. CDR3 DNA sequence: TGCGCCAGCAGCCAACTCCCACAGGATACGCAGTATTTT. It specifies CASSQLPQDTQYF.

The chain couples TRBV11-2 to TRBJ2-7; TRBD2 matches at 9 bases. The ends lost 5 bases at V and 2 bases at J; junction bases unmatched: 16. From germline, CDR1 is SGHAT and CDR2 FQNNGV. The CDR3 length is 18 residues. The CDR3 loop is CASSPAVLAGSTTYEQYF. As DNA, the CDR3 is TGTGCCAGCAGCCCGGCCGTCCTAGCGGGATCAACTACCTACGAGCAGTACTTC.

The chain has TRBV7-9 and TRBJ2-7; D might be TRBD2 (5 bases). V dropped 4 bases and J dropped 4 bases, with 17 bases sitting between them. CDR1 and CDR2 (germline): SEHNR, FQNEAQ (reference sequence). The CDR3 loop spans 15 amino acids. CDR3 DNA: TGTGCCAGCAGCTCCGTCGAGGGCTCACAGTACGAGCAGTACTTC. Residues: CASSSVEGSQYEQYF.

The V and J genes are TRBV6-5 and TRBJ1-3; D is unclear. The CDR3 totals 15 residues. In germline, CDR1 is MNHEY, CDR2 SVGAGI. The V and J ends lost 0 bases and 2 bases respectively, with 8 bases between them. CDR3 in DNA: TGTGCCAGCAGTTACTCAGCGGGTCCTGGAAACACCATATATTTT. The encoded protein is CASSYSAGPGNTIYF.

This sequence joins TRBV9 and TRBJ2-1; no definite D call. V lost 4 bases, J lost 9 bases, and 20 bases lay in between. Germline CDR1 SGDLS, CDR2 YYNGEE. The CDR3 spans 15 residues. The CDR3 nucleotides read TGTGCCAGCAGCTCTCTGGCGAAGGGCATCAGTGAGCAGTTCTTC. Residues: CASSSLAKGISEQFF.